The sequence of this T cell receptor (beta chain) was determined in a study of T cells after yellow fever vaccination. At the level of the study: The SMART-Seq v4 Ultra Low Input method served to prepare the low-cell-number fractions.

A few counts support this clonotype. Its antigen is currently unknown. Findings and limits, study-wide: Abundant contaminating clonotypes from the bulk population could appear in FACS-sorted repertoires.

V was pared by 4 bases and J by 1 base, with 17 bases between. Germline V gives CDR1 SGHDT, CDR2 YYEEEE. CDR3 size: 17 residues. TCRdb ran MiXCR on the 5' RACE reads and lists one entry per CDR3 protein. The repertoire includes 600,000 to 750,000 distinct CDR3 sequences, 10% to 15% of them detected once, and 15% sits in the top ten. Sequenced material: PBMCs, taken on the day of the yellow fever booster vaccination. The chain carries TRBV5-6 and TRBJ2-2; a possible D gene is TRBD1 (6 bases). This receptor was identified in a man between 25 and 39 years old who received the YFV17D yellow fever vaccine. CDR3 nucleotides: TGTGCCAGCAGCCCGGTTCGGGACATCTTGAACACCGGGGAGCTGTTTTTT. It is translated as CASSPVRDILNTGELFF.